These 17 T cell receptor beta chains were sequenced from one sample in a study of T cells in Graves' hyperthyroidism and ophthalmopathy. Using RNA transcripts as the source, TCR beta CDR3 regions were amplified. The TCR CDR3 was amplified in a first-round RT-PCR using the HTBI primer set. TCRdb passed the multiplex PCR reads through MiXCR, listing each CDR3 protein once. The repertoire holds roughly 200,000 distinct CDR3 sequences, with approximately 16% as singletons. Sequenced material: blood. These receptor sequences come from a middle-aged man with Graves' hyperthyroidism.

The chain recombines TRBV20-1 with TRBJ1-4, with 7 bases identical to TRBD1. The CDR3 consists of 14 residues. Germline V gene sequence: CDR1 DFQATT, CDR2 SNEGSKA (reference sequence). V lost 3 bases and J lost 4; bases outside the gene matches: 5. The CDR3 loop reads CSARGTASNEKLFF. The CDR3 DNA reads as TGCAGTGCTAGGGGGACAGCCAGTAATGAAAAACTGTTTTTT.

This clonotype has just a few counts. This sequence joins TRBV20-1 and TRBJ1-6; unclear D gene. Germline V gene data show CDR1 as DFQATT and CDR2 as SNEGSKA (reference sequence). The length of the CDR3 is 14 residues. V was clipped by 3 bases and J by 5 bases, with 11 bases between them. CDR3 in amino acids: CSASESPHNSPLHF. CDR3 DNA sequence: TGCAGTGCTAGTGAGTCCCCCCATAATTCACCCCTCCACTTT.

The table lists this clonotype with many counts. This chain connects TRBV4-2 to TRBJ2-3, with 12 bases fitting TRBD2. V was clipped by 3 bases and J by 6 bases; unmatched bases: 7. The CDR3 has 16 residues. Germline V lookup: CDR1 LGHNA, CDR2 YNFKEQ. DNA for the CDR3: TGTGCCAGCAGCCAGGCTAGCGGGGGGGCCATCGATACGCAGTATTTT. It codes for CASSQASGGAIDTQYF.

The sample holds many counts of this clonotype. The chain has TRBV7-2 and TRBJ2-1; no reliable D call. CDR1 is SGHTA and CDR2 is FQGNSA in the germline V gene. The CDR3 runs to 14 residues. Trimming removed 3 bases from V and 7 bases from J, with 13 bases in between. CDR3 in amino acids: CASSFGREGNEQFF. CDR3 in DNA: TGTGCCAGCAGCTTTGGACGAGAAGGTAATGAGCAGTTCTTC.

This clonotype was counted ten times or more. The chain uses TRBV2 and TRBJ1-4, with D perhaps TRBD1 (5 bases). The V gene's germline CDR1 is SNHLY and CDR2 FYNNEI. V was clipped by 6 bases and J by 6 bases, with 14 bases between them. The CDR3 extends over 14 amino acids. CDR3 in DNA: TGTGCCAGCAGCCCGGACACTTACTATGAAAAACTGTTTTTT. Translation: CASSPDTYYEKLFF.

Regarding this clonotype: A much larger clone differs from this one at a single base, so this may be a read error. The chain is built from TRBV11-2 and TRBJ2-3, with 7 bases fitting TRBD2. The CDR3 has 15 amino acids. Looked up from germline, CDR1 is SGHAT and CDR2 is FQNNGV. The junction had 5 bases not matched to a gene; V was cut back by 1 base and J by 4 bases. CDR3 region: CASSLVGEGADTQYF. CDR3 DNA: TGTGCCAGCAGCTTAGTGGGGGAGGGCGCAGATACGCAGTATTTT. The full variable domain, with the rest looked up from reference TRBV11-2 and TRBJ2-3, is EAGVAQSPRYKIIEKRQSVAFWCNPISGHATLYWYQQILGQGPKLLIQFQNNGVVDDSQLPKDRFSAERLKGVDSTLKIQPAKLEDSAVYLCASSLVGEGADTQYFGPGTRLTVL.

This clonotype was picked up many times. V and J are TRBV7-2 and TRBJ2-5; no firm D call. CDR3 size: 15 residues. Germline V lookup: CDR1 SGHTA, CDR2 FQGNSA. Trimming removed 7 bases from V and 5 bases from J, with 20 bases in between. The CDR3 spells CASISPGDGSETQYF. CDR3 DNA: TGTGCCAGCATCTCCCCGGGCGACGGGTCGGAGACCCAGTACTTC.

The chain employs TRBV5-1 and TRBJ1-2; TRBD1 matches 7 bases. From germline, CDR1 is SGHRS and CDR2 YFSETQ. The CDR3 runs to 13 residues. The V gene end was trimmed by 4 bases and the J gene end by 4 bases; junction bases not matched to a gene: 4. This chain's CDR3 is CASSIGTAYGYTF. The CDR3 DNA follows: TGCGCCAGCAGCATAGGGACAGCCTATGGCTACACCTTC.

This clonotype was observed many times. The CDR3 DNA sequence: TGTGCCAGCAGCTTATGGGGGTTATCCTACGAGCAGTACTTC. It specifies CASSLWGLSYEQYF. The chain joins TRBV13 to TRBJ2-7; possibly TRBD1 or TRBD2 for D (5 bases each). Germline CDR1 is PRHDT and CDR2 is FYEKMQ (reference sequence). V shed 2 bases and J shed 1 base, with 9 bases lying between them. This CDR3 contains 14 residues.

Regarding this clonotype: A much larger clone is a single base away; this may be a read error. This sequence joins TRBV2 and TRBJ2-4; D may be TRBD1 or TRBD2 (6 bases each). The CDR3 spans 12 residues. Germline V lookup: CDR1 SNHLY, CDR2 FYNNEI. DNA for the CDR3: TGTGCCGGCAGTGAGGGGGGCGTGTTAGAGTACTTC. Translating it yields CAGSEGGVLEYF.

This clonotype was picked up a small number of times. The CDR3, as DNA: TGTGCCAGCAGTGTAGCGGACGGCTCCTACGAGCAGTACTTC. The encoded protein is CASSVADGSYEQYF. J is TRBJ2-7 and V is TRBV6-1, with D tentatively TRBD2 (6 bases). CDR3 length: 14 residues. Germline-derived CDR1 and CDR2 are MNHNS and SASEGT. With 4 bases removed from V and 0 bases from J, the gap between germline ends came to 10 bases.

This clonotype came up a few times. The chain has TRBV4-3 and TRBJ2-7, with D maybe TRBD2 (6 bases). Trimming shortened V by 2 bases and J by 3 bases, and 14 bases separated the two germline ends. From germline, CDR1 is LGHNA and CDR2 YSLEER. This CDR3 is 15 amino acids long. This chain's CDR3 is CASSQLRESHYEQYF. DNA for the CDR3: TGCGCCAGCAGCCAACTCCGGGAGTCCCACTACGAGCAGTACTTC.

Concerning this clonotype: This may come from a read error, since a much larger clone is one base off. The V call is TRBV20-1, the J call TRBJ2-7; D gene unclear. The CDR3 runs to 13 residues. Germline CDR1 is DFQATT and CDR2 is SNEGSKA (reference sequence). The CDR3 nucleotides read TGCAGTGCTAGTTGTGACAACTCCTACGAGCAGTGCTTC. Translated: CSASCDNSYEQCF.

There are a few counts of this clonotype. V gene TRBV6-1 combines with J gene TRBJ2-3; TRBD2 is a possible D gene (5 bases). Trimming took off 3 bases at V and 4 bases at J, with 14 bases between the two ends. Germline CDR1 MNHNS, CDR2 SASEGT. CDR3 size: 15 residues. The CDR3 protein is CASSDEGTYSDTQYF. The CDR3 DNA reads TGTGCCAGCAGTGATGAGGGAACATATTCAGATACGCAGTATTTT.

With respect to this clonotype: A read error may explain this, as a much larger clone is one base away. The CDR3 reads CSAKYTDTQYF. As DNA, the CDR3 is TGCAGTGCTAAATACACAGATACGCAGTATTTT. The chain is built from TRBV20-1 and TRBJ2-3; D remains ambiguous. The CDR3 consists of 11 residues. Germline assignment: CDR1 DFQATT and CDR2 SNEGSKA (reference sequence). The germline V and J ends were trimmed by 4 bases and 2 bases, with 4 bases remaining between them.

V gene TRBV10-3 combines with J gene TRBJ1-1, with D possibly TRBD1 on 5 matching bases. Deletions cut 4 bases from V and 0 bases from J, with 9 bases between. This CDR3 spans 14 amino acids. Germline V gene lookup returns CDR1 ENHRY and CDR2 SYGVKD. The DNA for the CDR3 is TGTGCCATCAGTGGGGACGACTTGAACACTGAAGCTTTCTTT. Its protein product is CAISGDDLNTEAFF.

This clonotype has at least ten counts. The CDR3 sequence: CASSITGVRWDEQFF. Written as DNA, the CDR3 is TGTGCCAGCAGCATTACAGGGGTACGGTGGGATGAGCAGTTCTTC. V usage is TRBV7-9 and J usage is TRBJ2-1, with 7 bases fitting TRBD1. V dropped 5 bases and J dropped 8; count of bases not matched to a gene: 12. The CDR3 runs 15 residues. From germline, CDR1 is SEHNR and CDR2 FQNEAQ (reference sequence).